The 12 T cell receptor beta chains below come from one sample, sequenced in a study of CD8+ T cells in alopecia areata. cDNA reverse transcribed from extracted RNA served as the sequencing template. The protocol was immunoSEQ multiplex PCR, while the TCRdb copy is restricted to in-frame clones and leaves out a portion. The top ten clones hold 0.95% to 1.5% of a sample with hundreds of thousands of clones, 67% of them seen once. Specimen: CD4+ T cells sorted from blood, collected at week 0. These receptors all stem from a human donor with alopecia areata.

This clone has a handful of counts. The gene calls are TRBV30 and TRBJ1-2, with 10 positions matching TRBD1. CDR3 size: 12 residues. Germline-derived CDR1 and CDR2 are GTSNPN and SVGIG (reference sequence). The V segment lost 8 bases and the J segment 3 bases; nucleotides outside the gene matches: 3. This chain's CDR3 is CAKTGGDYGYTF. In DNA, the CDR3 is TGTGCCAAGACAGGGGGCGACTATGGCTACACCTTC.

On this clone: The sample contains more than one DNA sequence encoding this CDR3. The chain recombines TRBV5-1 with TRBJ1-2; D is ambiguous. The CDR3 loop spans 14 amino acids. Looked up from germline, CDR1 is SGHRS and CDR2 is YFSETQ. V was cut by 0 bases and J by 0 bases, with 6 bases left in between. The CDR3 protein is CASSLETPNYGYTF. As DNA, the CDR3 is TGCGCCAGCAGCTTGGAGACGCCTAACTATGGCTACACCTTC.

A word on this clone: Additional DNA sequences in this sample encode the identical CDR3. In nucleotides, the CDR3 is TGTGCCAGCAGCTTGAGGGGGCCTTCCTACGAGCAGTACTTC. Translating gives CASSLRGPSYEQYF. The chain couples TRBV7-2 to TRBJ2-7; 7 nucleotides line up with TRBD1. CDR1 and CDR2 (germline): SGHTA, FQGNSA. V dropped 3 bases and J dropped 1; count of bases not matched to a gene: 3. The CDR3 loop spans 14 amino acids.

The sample holds a few counts of this clone. The chain joins TRBV6-5 to TRBJ2-5; D not certain. CDR1 is MNHEY, CDR2 SVGAGI, per germline. CDR3 length equals 12 residues. Trimming removed 4 bases at V and 5 bases at J, with 8 bases between. CDR3 nucleotides: TGTGCCAGCAGTTTTAATAGGGAGACCCAGTACTTC. It specifies CASSFNRETQYF.

The chain recombines TRBV30 with TRBJ2-3; the match to TRBD1 covers 10 bases. The CDR3 has 13 residues. Per the germline V gene, CDR1 is GTSNPN and CDR2 is SVGIG (reference sequence). The junction had 2 bases not matched to a gene; V was cut back by 8 bases and J by 0 bases. The CDR3 DNA sequence: TGTGCCGGGACAGGGGCCAGCACAGATACGCAGTATTTT. It codes for CAGTGASTDTQYF.

The count of this clone is one. CDR3: CASTQMGGGTEAFF. In DNA form, the CDR3 reads TGTGCCAGCACCCAGATGGGGGGAGGGACTGAAGCTTTCTTT. The chain joins TRBV7-2 to TRBJ1-1, with D perhaps TRBD1 (5 bases). Germline V gene data show CDR1 as SGHTA and CDR2 as FQGNSA. The length of the CDR3 is 14 residues. Trimming removed 7 bases from V and 5 bases from J, with 17 bases in between.

The chain is built from TRBV4-1 and TRBJ2-3; 8 bases agree with TRBD2. The CDR3 is 18 residues long. With 1 base clipped from V and 0 bases from J, the junction kept 9 bases outside the gene matches. Germline-derived CDR1 and CDR2 are MGHRA and YSYEKL. Here the CDR3 reads CASSQVLSAGGSTDTQYF. The DNA of the CDR3 is TGCGCCAGCAGCCAAGTACTCTCTGCGGGGGGCAGCACAGATACGCAGTATTTT.

As DNA, the CDR3 is TGTGCCTGGAGTGTAACTTCACCCCTCCACTTT. Its protein product is CAWSVTSPLHF. This sequence joins TRBV30 and TRBJ1-6; D gene uncertain. The CDR3 extends over 11 amino acids. Trimming cost V 0 bases and J 9 bases, with 3 bases left between them. Germline CDR1 reads GTSNPN; CDR2 reads SVGIG (reference sequence).

V and J are TRBV30 and TRBJ1-2; D is undetermined. CDR1 is GTSNPN, CDR2 SVGIG, per germline (reference sequence). Trimming stripped 0 bases from V and 0 bases from J, with 11 bases between. The CDR3 spans 15 residues. CDR3 amino acids: CAWSVRARANYGYTF. Here the CDR3 DNA reads TGTGCCTGGAGTGTACGGGCCAGAGCTAACTATGGCTACACCTTC.

The genes are TRBV5-1 and TRBJ1-1, with D maybe TRBD1 (5 bases). CDR3 length: 14 amino acids. Deletions cut 0 bases from V and 3 bases from J, with 9 bases between. Per the germline V gene, CDR1 is SGHRS and CDR2 is YFSETQ. The chain's CDR3 is CASSLVGGDTEAFF. The DNA of the CDR3 is TGCGCCAGCAGCTTGGTGGGAGGGGACACTGAAGCTTTCTTT.

J is TRBJ2-7 and V is TRBV30; D is unclear. This CDR3 is 11 amino acids long. Germline V gene sequence: CDR1 GTSNPN, CDR2 SVGIG (reference sequence). Trimming took 0 bases from V and 6 from J, leaving 6 bases between them. CDR3 in DNA: TGTGCCTGGAGTGTAAAGAGCGAGCAGTACTTC. The encoded protein is CAWSVKSEQYF.

The V and J genes are TRBV27 and TRBJ1-5; D remains ambiguous. V lost 5 bases, J lost 5 bases, and 10 bases lay in between. Germline V gene lookup returns CDR1 MNHEY and CDR2 SMNVEV (reference sequence). CDR3 length equals 13 residues. Written as DNA, the CDR3 is TGTGCCAGCAGTCTCTATCCCGATCAGCCCCAGCATTTT. Encoded protein: CASSLYPDQPQHF.